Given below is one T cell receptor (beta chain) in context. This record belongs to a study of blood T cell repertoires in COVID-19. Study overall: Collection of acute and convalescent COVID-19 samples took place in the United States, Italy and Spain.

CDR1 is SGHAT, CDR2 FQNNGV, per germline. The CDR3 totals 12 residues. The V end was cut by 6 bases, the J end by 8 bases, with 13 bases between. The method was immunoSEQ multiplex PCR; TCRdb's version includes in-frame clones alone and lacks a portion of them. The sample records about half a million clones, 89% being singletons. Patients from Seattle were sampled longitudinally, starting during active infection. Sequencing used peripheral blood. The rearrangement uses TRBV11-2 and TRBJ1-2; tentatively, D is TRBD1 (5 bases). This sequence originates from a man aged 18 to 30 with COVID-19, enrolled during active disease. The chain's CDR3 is CASRSGGEGYTF. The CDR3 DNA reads TGTGCCAGCAGATCCGGGGGGGAGGGCTACACCTTC.